One and the same sample provided the 25 T cell receptor beta chains below, sequenced in a study of T-cell reconstitution after alpha-beta-depleted transplantation in children. As it was prepared, the TCRbeta library received unique molecular identifiers. TCRdb reprocessed the PCR reads via MiXCR and lists one record per CDR3 protein. The sample lists more than 450,000 distinct CDR3 sequences; about 17% were seen once. Sample: PBMCs from the stem cell graft donor, taken from the stem cell graft. The receptors come from a human donor who donated a stem cell graft to a child with acute lymphoblastic leukemia.

This clonotype showed up just a few times. The V gene is TRBV12-3 or TRBV12-4, the J gene TRBJ1-1; tentative D call: TRBD1 (5 bases). The V gene lost 6 bases and the J gene lost 5 bases, with 7 bases spanning the gap. The CDR3 length is 11 residues. The CDR3 DNA is TGTGCCAGCAGAGGGGTGACTGAAGCTTTCTTT. Its protein product is CASRGVTEAFF.

The table lists this clonotype with a few counts. The chain combines TRBV7-9 with TRBJ2-1; D remains ambiguous. V lost 7 bases and J 8 bases, leaving 15 bases between the germline ends. Germline V gives CDR1 SEHNR, CDR2 FQNEAQ (reference sequence). This CDR3 is built from 13 residues. The CDR3 reads CASTPESNYEQFF. The CDR3 nucleotides are TGTGCCAGCACCCCGGAATCGAATTATGAGCAGTTCTTC. Together with reference TRBV7-9 and TRBJ2-1, the CDR3 gives the full variable domain: DTGVSQNPRHKITKRGQNVTFRCDPISEHNRLYWYRQTLGQGPEFLTYFQNEAQLEKSRLLSDRFSAERPKGSFSTLEIQRTEQGDSAMYLCASTPESNYEQFFGPGTRLTVL.

This clonotype was found a few times. This chain connects TRBV15 to TRBJ1-5; D is unclear. Trimming took 1 base from V and 0 from J, leaving 10 bases between them. The CDR3 sequence is 16 residues long. Germline CDR1 is LNHNV and CDR2 is YYDKDF (reference sequence). CDR3 residues: CATSRGNNLSNQPQHF. CDR3 nucleotide sequence: TGTGCCACCAGCAGAGGGAACAACCTTAGCAATCAGCCCCAGCATTTT.

As DNA, the CDR3 is TGTGCCAGCAGTTTAGTATCGGCTAGAGTTTTGAATGAGCAGTTCTTC. Translation gives CASSLVSARVLNEQFF. The rearrangement links TRBV12-3 or TRBV12-4 to TRBJ2-1, with D uncertain. This CDR3 spans 16 amino acids. Trimming left V 1 base short and J 7 bases short, with 17 bases between.

This clonotype appeared a few times. The chain carries TRBV3-1 and TRBJ2-7, with D possibly TRBD1 on 6 matching bases. Germline V gene sequence: CDR1 LGHDT, CDR2 YNNKEL (reference sequence). The ends were cut back, 8 bases at V and 2 bases at J, with 19 bases in the middle. The CDR3 runs to 15 residues. CDR3 DNA: TGTGCCAGCGGAGCTTGGACAGACGTCGCCTACGAGCAGTACTTC. It specifies CASGAWTDVAYEQYF.

This clonotype was detected only a few times. The V call is TRBV9, the J call TRBJ2-1; D is unresolved. The CDR3 totals 15 residues. The germline V gene has CDR1 SGDLS and CDR2 YYNGEE. The V end lost 0 bases, the J end lost 2 bases, and 9 bases lay between the germline ends. CDR3 nucleotide sequence: TGTGCCAGCAGCGTAGAAGCGCTAACCTACAATGAGCAGTTCTTC. This translates into CASSVEALTYNEQFF.

The V call is TRBV5-1, the J call TRBJ2-1; D is possibly TRBD2 (5 bases). The CDR3 is 16 residues long. V was clipped by 1 base and J by 1 base, with 12 bases between them. Germline values: CDR1 SGHRS, CDR2 YFSETQ. The CDR3 DNA follows: TGCGCCAGCAGCTTGTTTGAGGGTGGGTCCTACAATGAGCAGTTCTTC. Translation gives CASSLFEGGSYNEQFF.

This sequence joins TRBV7-2 and TRBJ2-1, with TRBD1 matching 9 bases. Germline CDR1 is SGHTA and CDR2 is FQGNSA. J was trimmed by 8 bases and V by 0 bases; bases with no gene match: 8. This CDR3 is 16 amino acids long. This CDR3 reads CASSLAPADRGYEQFF. Written as DNA, the CDR3 is TGTGCCAGCAGCTTAGCGCCCGCGGACAGGGGTTATGAGCAGTTCTTC.

The rearrangement links TRBV5-1 to TRBJ2-1; D ambiguous. Trimming removed 2 bases from V and 2 bases from J, with 20 bases in between. The CDR3 is 18 residues long. Germline loops: CDR1 SGHRS, CDR2 YFSETQ. Written as DNA, the CDR3 is TGCGCCAGCAGCTTCGGGTTGGACGGCCAGTTCCCCTACAATGAGCAGTTCTTC. This encodes CASSFGLDGQFPYNEQFF.

This clonotype appeared many times. J is TRBJ2-7 and V is TRBV12-3 or TRBV12-4, with D unresolved. The CDR3 consists of 13 residues. Trimming removed 3 bases from V and 0 bases from J, with 6 bases in between. CDR3 DNA sequence: TGTGCCAGCAGTTTCCCGGGCTCCTACGAGCAGTACTTC. Amino acid sequence: CASSFPGSYEQYF.

The genes are TRBV6-1 and TRBJ2-2; D gene unclear. The CDR3 is made up of 13 amino acids. Trimming left V 6 bases short and J 4 bases short, with 9 bases between. Germline V gene data show CDR1 as MNHNS and CDR2 as SASEGT. CDR3 region: CASSNHATGELFF. In DNA, the CDR3 is TGTGCCAGCAGCAACCATGCCACCGGGGAGCTGTTTTTT.

This clonotype has only a few counts. The chain uses TRBV12-3 or TRBV12-4 and TRBJ2-3; the match to TRBD2 covers 7 bases. Trimming cost V 7 bases and J 3 bases; bases outside gene matches: 7. The CDR3 has 14 residues. The CDR3 nucleotides read TGTGCCAGCACCCCGGGACTACAGACAGATACGCAGTATTTT. It specifies CASTPGLQTDTQYF.

This clonotype was seen ten or more times. The rearrangement links TRBV12-3 or TRBV12-4 to TRBJ2-3; D is uncertain. With 1 base removed from V and 3 bases from J, the gap between germline ends came to 8 bases. The CDR3 has 14 amino acids. The chain's CDR3 is CASSLGSRTDTQYF. In nucleotides, the CDR3 is TGTGCCAGCAGTTTAGGTTCGAGAACAGATACGCAGTATTTT.

This clonotype has only a few counts. This chain links TRBV5-1 with TRBJ1-5; no definite D call. Germline lookup yields CDR1 SGHRS and CDR2 YFSETQ. CDR3 size: 16 residues. The V end lost 0 bases, the J end lost 3 bases, and 13 bases lay between the germline ends. The CDR3 coding sequence is TGCGCCAGCAGCTTGGGTATGGGTAGTGCCAATCAGCCCCAGCATTTT. Amino acid sequence: CASSLGMGSANQPQHF.

This clonotype was observed a few times. V usage is TRBV3-1 and J usage is TRBJ1-1, with TRBD1 identical over 8 bases. The CDR3 is made up of 15 amino acids. V shed 6 bases, J shed 0 bases, and the junction held 6 bases outside the gene matches. The germline V gene has CDR1 LGHDT and CDR2 YNNKEL (reference sequence). The CDR3 nucleotides are TGTGCCAGCAGTTGGGACAGGAACATGAACACTGAAGCTTTCTTT. It translates to CASSWDRNMNTEAFF.

This clonotype was seen a handful of times. Germline and junction disagree at one end, which may indicate a read error. V gene TRBV20-1 combines with J gene TRBJ1-1; D gene ambiguous. Per germline, CDR1 DFQATT and CDR2 SNEGSKA (reference sequence). The CDR3 length is 13 residues. CDR3 sequence (DNA): TGCAGCGCTACCCTAGGACCTTACACTGAAGCTTTCTTT. Amino acids: CSATLGPYTEAFF.

This clonotype was counted a few times. The chain carries TRBV20-1 and TRBJ2-1; 8 positions agree with TRBD2. Losses at the gene ends were 3 bases for V and 0 bases for J; bases not matched to a gene: 7. CDR3 size: 16 residues. Germline values: CDR1 DFQATT, CDR2 SNEGSKA (reference sequence). CDR3 in DNA: TGCAGTGCTAGCGGGAGGGCCCTTAGCTCCTACAATGAGCAGTTCTTC. Translated: CSASGRALSSYNEQFF.

The genes are TRBV20-1 and TRBJ2-1, with D perhaps TRBD2 (6 bases). The CDR3 is 15 amino acids. Trimming left V 1 base short and J 6 bases short, with 16 bases between. Germline CDR1 DFQATT, CDR2 SNEGSKA (reference sequence). DNA for the CDR3: TGCAGTGCTAGAGTTGAGCGGGCGATCCCCAATGAGCAGTTCTTC. Its translation: CSARVERAIPNEQFF.

The chain joins TRBV12-3 or TRBV12-4 to TRBJ1-5; D is unclear. The CDR3 is made up of 14 amino acids. V was pared by 6 bases and J by 6 bases, with 15 bases between. Here the CDR3 reads CASRRREVFQPQHF. The CDR3 DNA sequence: TGTGCCAGCAGACGTCGGGAAGTCTTTCAGCCCCAGCATTTT.

This clonotype occurred a few times. V usage is TRBV5-1 and J usage is TRBJ2-2; 10 positions match TRBD2. Trimming at V came to 4 bases and at J to 0 bases, leaving 12 bases not matched to a gene. Germline CDR1 is SGHRS and CDR2 is YFSETQ. The CDR3 runs 19 residues. CDR3 residues: CASSLRLAGEITNTGELFF. CDR3 nucleotide sequence: TGCGCCAGCAGCCTGCGCCTAGCGGGAGAAATAACGAACACCGGGGAGCTGTTTTTT.

This chain connects TRBV7-3 to TRBJ2-3; a possible D gene is TRBD2 (6 bases). The CDR3 extends over 16 amino acids. From germline, CDR1 is SGHTA and CDR2 FQGTGA. The germline V and J ends were trimmed by 0 bases and 4 bases, with 14 bases remaining between them. The CDR3 sequence: CASSLTGGTGSDTQYF. In nucleotides, the CDR3 is TGTGCCAGCAGCTTAACAGGCGGGACTGGGTCAGATACGCAGTATTTT.

J is TRBJ2-7 and V is TRBV19; D gene ambiguous. The germline V and J ends were trimmed by 0 bases and 1 base, with 7 bases remaining between them. Germline assignment: CDR1 LNHDA and CDR2 SQIVND (reference sequence). CDR3 size: 14 residues. The CDR3 sequence is CASSIDFLSYEQYF. In DNA form, the CDR3 reads TGTGCCAGTAGTATAGACTTTCTTTCCTACGAGCAGTACTTC.

This clonotype was observed a handful of times. The CDR3 spells CATSTGRTYNEQFF. CDR3 coding DNA: TGTGCCACCAGCACGGGTCGGACCTACAATGAGCAGTTCTTC. V is TRBV15 and J is TRBJ2-1, with unresolved D. The CDR3 totals 14 residues. The V end was cut by 4 bases, the J end by 2 bases, with 9 bases between. CDR1 is LNHNV and CDR2 is YYDKDF in the germline V gene (reference sequence).

This chain uses TRBV5-1 with TRBJ1-6, with unresolved D. This CDR3 contains 15 residues. Trimming removed 4 bases at V and 5 bases at J, with 13 bases between. From germline, CDR1 is SGHRS and CDR2 YFSETQ. CDR3 protein: CASSNGGADNSPLHF. CDR3 in DNA: TGCGCCAGCAGCAATGGCGGAGCTGATAATTCACCCCTCCACTTT.

This sequence joins TRBV6-5 and TRBJ1-6; D remains ambiguous. CDR3 length: 13 amino acids. V dropped 3 bases and J dropped 7 bases, with 7 bases sitting between them. Germline loops: CDR1 MNHEY, CDR2 SVGAGI. CDR3 DNA: TGTGCCAGCAGTTATGTAGGAAATTCACCCCTCCACTTT. Amino acid sequence: CASSYVGNSPLHF.